This TCR beta chain was obtained from a study of OX40 agonist ivuxolimab in advanced cancers. Study information: In this cohort, patients received ivuxolimab, an agonistic anti-OX40 (CD134) antibody. Notes on the study in general: Dosing at 0.1 to 3.0 mg/kg was accompanied by clonal expansion of CD4+ and CD8+ blood T cells by week 6.

Generated by immunoSEQ multiplex PCR, the TCRdb table keeps only in-frame clones and is missing some. The repertoire includes 45,000 to 50,000 clones, around nine tenths of them detected once, and approximately 52% sits in the top ten. This clone was detected only once. Its target is not known. The receptor comes from an adult with an advanced solid tumor such as melanoma, head and neck, liver or kidney cancer. The starting material was CD4+ or CD8+ T cells sorted from blood, obtained in a trial of the OX40 agonist ivuxolimab.

The CDR3 region has the DNA TGCGCCAGCAGTGAGAAGGCCGCTGGGAGGAATGAGCAGTTCTTC. Residues: CASSEKAAGRNEQFF. The chain has TRBV10-1 and TRBJ2-1; perhaps TRBD2 as D (6 bases). There are 15 residues in the CDR3. Trimming cost V 2 bases and J 7 bases, with 15 bases left between them. Germline V gives CDR1 WNHNN, CDR2 SYGVQD (reference sequence).